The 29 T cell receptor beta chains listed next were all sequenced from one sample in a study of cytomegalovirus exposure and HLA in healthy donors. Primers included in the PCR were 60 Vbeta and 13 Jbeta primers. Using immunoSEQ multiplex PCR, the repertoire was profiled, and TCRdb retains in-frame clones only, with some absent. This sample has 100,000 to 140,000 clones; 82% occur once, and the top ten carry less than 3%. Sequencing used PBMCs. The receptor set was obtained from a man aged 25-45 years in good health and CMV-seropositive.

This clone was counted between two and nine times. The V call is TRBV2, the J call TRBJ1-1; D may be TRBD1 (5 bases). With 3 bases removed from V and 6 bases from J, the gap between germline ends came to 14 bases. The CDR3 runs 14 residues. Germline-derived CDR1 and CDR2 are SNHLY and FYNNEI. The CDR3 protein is CASSDRDLDPEAFF. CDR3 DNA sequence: TGTGCCAGCAGTGACAGGGATCTCGATCCTGAAGCTTTCTTT. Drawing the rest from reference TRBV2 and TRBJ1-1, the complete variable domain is EPEVTQTPSHQVTQMGQEVILRCVPISNHLYFYWYRQILGQKVEFLVSFYNNEISEKSEIFDDQFSVERPDGSNFTLKIRSTKLEDSAMYFCASSDRDLDPEAFFGQGTRLTVV.

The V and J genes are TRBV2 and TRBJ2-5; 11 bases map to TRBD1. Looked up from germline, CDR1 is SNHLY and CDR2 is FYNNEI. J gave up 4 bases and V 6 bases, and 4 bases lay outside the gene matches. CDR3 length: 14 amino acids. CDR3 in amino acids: CASRGQGVIETQYF. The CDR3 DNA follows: TGTGCCAGCAGGGGACAGGGGGTGATAGAGACCCAGTACTTC.

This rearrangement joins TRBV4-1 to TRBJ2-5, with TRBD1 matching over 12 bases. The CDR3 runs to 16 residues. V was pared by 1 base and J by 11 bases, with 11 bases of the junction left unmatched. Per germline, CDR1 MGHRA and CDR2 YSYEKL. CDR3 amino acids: CASSQAPGQGAKEQYF. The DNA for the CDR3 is TGCGCCAGCAGCCAAGCTCCGGGACAGGGGGCGAAGGAGCAGTACTTC.

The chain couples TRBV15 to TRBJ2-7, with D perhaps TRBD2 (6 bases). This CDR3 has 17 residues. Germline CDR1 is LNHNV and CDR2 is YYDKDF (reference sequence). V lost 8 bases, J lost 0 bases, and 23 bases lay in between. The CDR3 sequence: CATPFTTWEVRSYEQYF. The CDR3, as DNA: TGTGCCACCCCGTTCACTACCTGGGAGGTGCGCTCCTACGAGCAGTACTTC.

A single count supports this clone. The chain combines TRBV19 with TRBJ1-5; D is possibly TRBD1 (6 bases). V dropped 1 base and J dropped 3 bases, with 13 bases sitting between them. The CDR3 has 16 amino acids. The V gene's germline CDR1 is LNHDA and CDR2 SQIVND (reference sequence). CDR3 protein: CASSIGAGAANQPQHF. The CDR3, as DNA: TGTGCCAGTAGTATAGGAGCGGGGGCCGCCAATCAGCCCCAGCATTTT. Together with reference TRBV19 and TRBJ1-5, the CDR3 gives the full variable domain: DGGITQSPKYLFRKEGQNVTLSCEQNLNHDAMYWYRQDPGQGLRLIYYSQIVNDFQKGDIAEGYSVSREKKESFPLTVTSAQKNPTAFYLCASSIGAGAANQPQHFGDGTRLSIL.

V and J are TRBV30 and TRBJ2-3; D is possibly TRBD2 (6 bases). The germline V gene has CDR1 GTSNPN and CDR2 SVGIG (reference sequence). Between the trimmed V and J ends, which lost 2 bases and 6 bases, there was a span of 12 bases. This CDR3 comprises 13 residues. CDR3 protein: CAWSIRDSDTQYF. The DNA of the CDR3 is TGTGCCTGGAGTATCCGGGACTCTGATACGCAGTATTTT.

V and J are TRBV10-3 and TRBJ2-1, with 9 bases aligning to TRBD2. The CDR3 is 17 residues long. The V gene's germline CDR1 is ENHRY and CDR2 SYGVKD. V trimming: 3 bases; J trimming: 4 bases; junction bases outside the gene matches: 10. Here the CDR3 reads CAISDPPGLAGYNEQFF. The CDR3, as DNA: TGTGCCATCAGTGATCCCCCGGGGCTAGCGGGGTACAATGAGCAGTTCTTC.

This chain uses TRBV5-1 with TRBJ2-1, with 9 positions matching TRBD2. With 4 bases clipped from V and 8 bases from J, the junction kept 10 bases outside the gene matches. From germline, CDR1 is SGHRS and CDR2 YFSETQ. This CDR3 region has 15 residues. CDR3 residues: CASSPPSGVMDEQFF. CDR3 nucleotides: TGCGCCAGCAGCCCCCCTAGCGGGGTTATGGATGAGCAGTTCTTC.

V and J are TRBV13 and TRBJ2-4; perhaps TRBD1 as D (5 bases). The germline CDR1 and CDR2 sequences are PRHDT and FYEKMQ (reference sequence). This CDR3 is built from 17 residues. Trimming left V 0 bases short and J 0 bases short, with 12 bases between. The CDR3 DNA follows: TGTGCCAGCAGCTTAGGCATCCCAGGGATAGCCAAAAACATTCAGTACTTC. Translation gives CASSLGIPGIAKNIQYF.

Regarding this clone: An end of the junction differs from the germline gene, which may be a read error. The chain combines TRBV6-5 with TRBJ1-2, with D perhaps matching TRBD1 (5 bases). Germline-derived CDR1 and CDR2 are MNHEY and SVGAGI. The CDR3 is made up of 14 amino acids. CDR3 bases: TGTACCAGCAGTTACTCTTCGAGGGGAGGCGGCTACACCTTC. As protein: CTSSYSSRGGGYTF.

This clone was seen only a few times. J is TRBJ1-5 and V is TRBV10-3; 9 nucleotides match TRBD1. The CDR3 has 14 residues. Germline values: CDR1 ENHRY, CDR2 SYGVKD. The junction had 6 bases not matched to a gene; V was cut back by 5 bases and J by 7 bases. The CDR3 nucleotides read TGTGCCATCAGTAGGGGACAGGGAGAGCAGCCCCAGCATTTT. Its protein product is CAISRGQGEQPQHF.

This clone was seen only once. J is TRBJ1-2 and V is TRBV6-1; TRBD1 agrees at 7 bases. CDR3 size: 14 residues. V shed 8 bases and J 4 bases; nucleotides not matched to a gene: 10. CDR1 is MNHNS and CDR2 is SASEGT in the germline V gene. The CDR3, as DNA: TGTGCCAGCGTTCGACAGGGAACCGCCTATGGCTACACCTTC. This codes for CASVRQGTAYGYTF.

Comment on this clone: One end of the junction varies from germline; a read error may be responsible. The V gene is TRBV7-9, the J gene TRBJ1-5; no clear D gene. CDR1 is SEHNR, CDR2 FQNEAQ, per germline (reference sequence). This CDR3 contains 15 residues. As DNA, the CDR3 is TGTTCCAGCAGCTCCACCGCAGGCGGGGATCAGCCCCAGCATTTT. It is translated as CSSSSTAGGDQPQHF.

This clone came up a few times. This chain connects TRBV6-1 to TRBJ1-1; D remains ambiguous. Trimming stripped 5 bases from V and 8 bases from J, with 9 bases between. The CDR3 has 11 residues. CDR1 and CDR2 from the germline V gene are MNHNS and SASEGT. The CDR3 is CASSYGREAFF. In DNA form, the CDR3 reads TGTGCCAGCAGTTACGGTAGAGAAGCTTTCTTT.

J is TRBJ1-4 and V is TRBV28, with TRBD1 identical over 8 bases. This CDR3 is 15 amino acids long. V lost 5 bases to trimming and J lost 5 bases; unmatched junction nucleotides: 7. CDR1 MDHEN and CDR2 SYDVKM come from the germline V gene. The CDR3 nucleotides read TGTGCCAGCAGTCAAGACAGGGGAATCAATGAAAAACTGTTTTTT. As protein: CASSQDRGINEKLFF.

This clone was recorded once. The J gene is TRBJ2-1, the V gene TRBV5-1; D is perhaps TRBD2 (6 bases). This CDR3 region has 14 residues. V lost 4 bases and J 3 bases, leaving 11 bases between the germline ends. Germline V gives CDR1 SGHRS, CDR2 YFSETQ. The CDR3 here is CASSAATSYNEQFF. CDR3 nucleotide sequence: TGCGCCAGCAGCGCTGCGACTAGCTACAATGAGCAGTTCTTC.

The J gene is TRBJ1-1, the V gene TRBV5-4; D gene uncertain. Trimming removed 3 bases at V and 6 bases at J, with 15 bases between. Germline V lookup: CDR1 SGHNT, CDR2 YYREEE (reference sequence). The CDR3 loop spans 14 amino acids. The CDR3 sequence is CASSSDTLGPEAFF. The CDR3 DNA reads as TGTGCCAGCAGCTCCGACACGCTCGGTCCTGAAGCTTTCTTT. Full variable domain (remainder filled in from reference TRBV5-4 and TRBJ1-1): ETGVTQSPTHLIKTRGQQVTLRCSSQSGHNTVSWYQQALGQGPQFIFQYYREEENGRGNFPPRFSGLQFPNYSSELNVNALELDDSALYLCASSSDTLGPEAFFGQGTRLTVV.

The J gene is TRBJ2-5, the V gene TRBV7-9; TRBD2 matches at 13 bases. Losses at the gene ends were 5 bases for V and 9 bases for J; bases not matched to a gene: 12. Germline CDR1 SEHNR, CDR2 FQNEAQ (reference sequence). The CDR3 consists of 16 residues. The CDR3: CASSVGLAGAAAAQYF. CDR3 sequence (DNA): TGTGCCAGCAGCGTCGGACTAGCGGGGGCCGCCGCGGCCCAGTACTTC.

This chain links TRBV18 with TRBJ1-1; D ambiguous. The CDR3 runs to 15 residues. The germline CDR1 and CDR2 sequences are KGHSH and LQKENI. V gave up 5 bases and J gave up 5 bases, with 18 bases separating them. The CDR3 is CASSSEGGTRTEAFF. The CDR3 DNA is TGTGCCAGCTCAAGCGAAGGTGGTACGAGGACTGAAGCTTTCTTT. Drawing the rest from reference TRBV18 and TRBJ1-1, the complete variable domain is NAGVMQNPRHLVRRRGQEARLRCSPMKGHSHVYWYRQLPEEGLKFMVYLQKENIIDESGMPKERFSAEFPKEGPSILRIQQVVRGDSAAYFCASSSEGGTRTEAFFGQGTRLTVV.

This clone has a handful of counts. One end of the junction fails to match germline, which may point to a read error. CDR3 coding DNA: TGTTCCAGCAGCTTTCCGGGGATGGATGGCTACACCTTC. Translated: CSSSFPGMDGYTF. The rearrangement links TRBV7-9 to TRBJ1-2; D is unresolved. This CDR3 is built from 13 residues. Germline CDR1 SEHNR, CDR2 FQNEAQ (reference sequence).

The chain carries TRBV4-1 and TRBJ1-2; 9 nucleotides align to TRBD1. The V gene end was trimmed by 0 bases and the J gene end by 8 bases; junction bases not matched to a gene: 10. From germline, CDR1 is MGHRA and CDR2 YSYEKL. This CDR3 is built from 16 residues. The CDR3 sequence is CASSQEGRQGVGGYTF. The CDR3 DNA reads TGCGCCAGCAGCCAAGAGGGTAGACAGGGGGTGGGAGGCTACACCTTC.

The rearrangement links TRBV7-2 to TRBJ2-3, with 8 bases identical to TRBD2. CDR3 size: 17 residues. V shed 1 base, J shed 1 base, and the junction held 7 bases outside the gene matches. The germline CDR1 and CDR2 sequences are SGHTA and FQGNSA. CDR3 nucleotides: TGTGCCAGCAGCTTAGGATCGGGGCGGGGGGGCACAGATACGCAGTATTTT. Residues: CASSLGSGRGGTDTQYF. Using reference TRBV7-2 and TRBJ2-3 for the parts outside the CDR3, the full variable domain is GAGVSQSPSNKVTEKGKDVELRCDPISGHTALYWYRQSLGQGLEFLIYFQGNSAPDKSGLPSDRFSAERTGGSVSTLTIQRTQQEDSAVYLCASSLGSGRGGTDTQYFGPGTRLTVL.

CDR3 residues: CASSQPGGSNEQFF. The CDR3 nucleotides read TGTGCCAGCAGTCAACCGGGGGGGTCCAATGAGCAGTTCTTC. V is TRBV6-5 and J is TRBJ2-1, with 8 bases fitting TRBD2. The CDR3 has 14 residues. Looked up from germline, CDR1 is MNHEY and CDR2 is SVGAGI. Germline trimming cut 5 bases from V and 6 bases from J; bases unmatched to any gene: 6.

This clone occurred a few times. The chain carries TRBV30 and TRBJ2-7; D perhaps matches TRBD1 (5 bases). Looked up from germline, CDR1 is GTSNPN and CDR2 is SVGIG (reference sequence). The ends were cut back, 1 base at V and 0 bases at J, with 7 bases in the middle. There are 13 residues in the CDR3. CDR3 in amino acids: CAWSGTLSYEQYF. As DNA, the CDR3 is TGTGCCTGGAGTGGGACACTCTCCTACGAGCAGTACTTC.

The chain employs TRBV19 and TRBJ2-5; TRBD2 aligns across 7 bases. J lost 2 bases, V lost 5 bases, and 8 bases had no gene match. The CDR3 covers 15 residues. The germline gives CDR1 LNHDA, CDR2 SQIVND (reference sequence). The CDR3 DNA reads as TGTGCCAGTAGTGCTCAGCGGGATTTACAAGAGACCCAGTACTTC. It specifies CASSAQRDLQETQYF.

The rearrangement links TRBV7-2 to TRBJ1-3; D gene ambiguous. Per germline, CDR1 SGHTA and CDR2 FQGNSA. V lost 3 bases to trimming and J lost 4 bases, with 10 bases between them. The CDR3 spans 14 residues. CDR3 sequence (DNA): TGTGCCAGCAGCTTTTTTTCTTCCGGAAACACCATATATTTT. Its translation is CASSFFSSGNTIYF.

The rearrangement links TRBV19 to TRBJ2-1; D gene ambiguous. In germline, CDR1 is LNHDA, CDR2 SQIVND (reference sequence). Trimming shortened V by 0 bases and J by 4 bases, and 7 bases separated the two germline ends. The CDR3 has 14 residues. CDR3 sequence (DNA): TGTGCCAGTAGTATAGAGAACTGGTACAATGAGCAGTTCTTC. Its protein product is CASSIENWYNEQFF.

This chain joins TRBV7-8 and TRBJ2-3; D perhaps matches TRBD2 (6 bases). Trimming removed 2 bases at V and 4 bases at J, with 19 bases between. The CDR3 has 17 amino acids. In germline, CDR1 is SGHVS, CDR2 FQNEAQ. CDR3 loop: CASSLRYRDGGPDTQYF. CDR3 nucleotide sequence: TGTGCCAGCAGCTTACGATACCGGGACGGGGGTCCAGATACGCAGTATTTT.

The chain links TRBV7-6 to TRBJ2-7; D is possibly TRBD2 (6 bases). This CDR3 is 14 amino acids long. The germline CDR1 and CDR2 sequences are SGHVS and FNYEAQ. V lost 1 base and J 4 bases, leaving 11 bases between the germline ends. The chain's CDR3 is CASSLGGVGYEQYF. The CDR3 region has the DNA TGTGCCAGCAGCTTAGGGGGGGTAGGGTACGAGCAGTACTTC. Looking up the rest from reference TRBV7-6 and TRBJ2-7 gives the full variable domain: GAGVSQSPRYKVTKRGQDVALRCDPISGHVSLYWYRQALGQGPEFLTYFNYEAQQDKSGLPNDRFSAERPEGSISTLTIQRTEQRDSAMYRCASSLGGVGYEQYFGPGTRLTVT.